The 8 T cell receptor beta chains given below trace back to one sample, sequenced in a study of cytomegalovirus exposure and HLA in healthy donors. The primer mix had 60 Vbeta and 13 Jbeta primers. Profiled with immunoSEQ multiplex PCR; TCRdb holds only in-frame clones, not every one. This sample's table has tens of thousands of clones. Specimen: PBMCs. Receptors originate from a man aged 50 to 59 in good health and CMV-seronegative.

The DNA of the CDR3 is TGTGCCAGTAGTATAGACGGGACTAGCGGTGAGCAGTACTTC. Residues: CASSIDGTSGEQYF. The chain has TRBV19 and TRBJ2-7, with 11 bases fitting TRBD2. CDR3 size: 14 residues. Germline CDR1 LNHDA, CDR2 SQIVND (reference sequence). With V trimmed by 0 bases and J by 7 bases, 2 bases remained unmatched.

The chain carries TRBV10-1 and TRBJ2-7; perhaps TRBD2 as D (5 bases). Trimming took off 2 bases at V and 11 bases at J, with 16 bases between the two ends. From germline, CDR1 is WNHNN and CDR2 SYGVQD (reference sequence). CDR3 size: 13 residues. In DNA, the CDR3 is TGCGCCAGCAGTGAGCCCCGGGCGGGTTCGAAGTACTTC. Translation gives CASSEPRAGSKYF.

The V gene is TRBV5-1, the J gene TRBJ2-7, with a tentative D call TRBD2 (6 bases). The CDR3 is 14 residues long. The germline V gene has CDR1 SGHRS and CDR2 YFSETQ. Trimming shortened V by 1 base and J by 2 bases, and 10 bases separated the two germline ends. The CDR3 nucleotides are TGCGCCAGCAGCTTGAGGCGGGGCGCCTACGAGCAGTACTTC. This codes for CASSLRRGAYEQYF.

The rearrangement uses TRBV30 and TRBJ1-4; D ambiguous. The CDR3 runs to 16 residues. Trimming shortened V by 0 bases and J by 5 bases, and 16 bases separated the two germline ends. Germline CDR1 is GTSNPN and CDR2 is SVGIG (reference sequence). This CDR3 reads CAWSVGVGSLNEKLFF. The CDR3 DNA reads as TGTGCCTGGAGTGTAGGAGTGGGTAGCCTCAATGAAAAACTGTTTTTT.

The chain carries TRBV7-9 and TRBJ2-3; D is uncertain. The CDR3 runs to 13 residues. Per germline, CDR1 SEHNR and CDR2 FQNEAQ (reference sequence). V was shortened by 10 bases and J by 1 base, with 12 bases between the two germline ends. This CDR3 is CATLEAGTDTQYF. The CDR3 DNA follows: TGTGCCACTCTTGAGGCGGGCACAGATACGCAGTATTTT.

The chain combines TRBV7-3 with TRBJ2-1, with 13 bases that match TRBD2. The CDR3 consists of 17 residues. J lost 3 bases, V lost 0 bases, and 2 bases had no gene match. From germline, CDR1 is SGHTA and CDR2 FQGTGA. CDR3 nucleotide sequence: TGTGCCAGCAGCTTAACCCGACTAGCGGGGGGCTACAATGAGCAGTTCTTC. Amino acid sequence: CASSLTRLAGGYNEQFF.

The rearrangement joins TRBV27 to TRBJ2-7; D may be TRBD1 (5 bases). The V and J ends lost 0 bases and 3 bases respectively, with 12 bases between them. The CDR3 has 15 residues. Germline CDR1 MNHEY, CDR2 SMNVEV (reference sequence). The CDR3 DNA reads TGTGCCAGCAGTTTATCGTACAGGAACATCTACGAGCAGTACTTC. It is translated as CASSLSYRNIYEQYF.

The CDR3 sequence: CASSLGGAPLYEQYF. The CDR3, as DNA: TGTGCCAGCAGCCTTGGGGGGGCTCCCCTCTACGAGCAGTACTTC. The V gene is TRBV28, the J gene TRBJ2-7, with D possibly matching TRBD2 (7 bases). The V end lost 6 bases, the J end lost 3 bases, and 18 bases lay between the germline ends. CDR1 is MDHEN, CDR2 SYDVKM, per germline. The CDR3 is made up of 15 amino acids.